This TCR beta chain was captured in a study of T cells in Graves' hyperthyroidism and ophthalmopathy. Diagnoses rested on clinical symptoms, serum thyroxine and TRAb, thyroid ultrasound and orbital computed tomography. This clonotype was seen at least ten times. Authors of the study amplified TCR beta CDR3 regions from RNA transcripts. First-round RT-PCR targeting the TCR CDR3 was performed with the HTBI primer set. Via MiXCR, TCRdb re-called the multiplex PCR reads, giving one row per CDR3 protein. Seen here are 40,000 to 60,000 distinct CDR3 sequences, over 40% observed once, and the top ten hold roughly 9.7%. Trimming took 1 base from V and 6 from J, leaving 4 bases between them. The length of the CDR3 is 12 residues.

V gene TRBV12-3 or TRBV12-4 combines with J gene TRBJ1-5, with D unresolved. The sample comprised blood. The TCR sequence derives from a woman aged 50 to 60 with Graves' ophthalmopathy. The CDR3 spells CASSLGGQPQHF. CDR3 coding DNA: TGTGCCAGCAGTTTAGGGGGTCAGCCCCAGCATTTT.